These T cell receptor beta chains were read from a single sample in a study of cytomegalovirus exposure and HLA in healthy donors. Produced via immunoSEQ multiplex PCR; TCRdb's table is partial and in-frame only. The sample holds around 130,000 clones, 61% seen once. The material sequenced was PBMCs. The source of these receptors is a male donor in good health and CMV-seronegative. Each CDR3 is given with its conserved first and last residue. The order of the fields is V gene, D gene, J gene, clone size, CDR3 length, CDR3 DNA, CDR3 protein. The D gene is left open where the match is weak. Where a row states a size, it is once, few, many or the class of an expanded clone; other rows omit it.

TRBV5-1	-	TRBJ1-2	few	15	TGCGCCAGCAGCTTGGGCCGACAGATCGGTAATGGCTACACCTTC	CASSLGRQIGNGYTF
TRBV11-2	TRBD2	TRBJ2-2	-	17	TGTGCCAGCAGCTTAGGGACTAGCCTTGGGAACACCGGGGAGCTGTTTTTT	CASSLGTSLGNTGELFF
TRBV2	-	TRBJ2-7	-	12	TGTGCCAGCAGTGCCGACAGATACGAGCAGTACTTC	CASSADRYEQYF
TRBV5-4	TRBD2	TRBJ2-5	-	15	TGTGCCAGCAGCTTTCTAGCGGGGGGGCTGGAGACCCAGTACTTC	CASSFLAGGLETQYF
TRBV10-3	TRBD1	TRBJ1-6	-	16	TGTGCCATCAGTTCTCCGGCCGGGACAGATAATTCACCCCTCCACTTT	CAISSPAGTDNSPLHF
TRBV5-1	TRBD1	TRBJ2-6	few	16	TGCGCCAGCAGCTTCGACAGGGTTTCCGGGGCCAACGTCCTGACTTTC	CASSFDRVSGANVLTF
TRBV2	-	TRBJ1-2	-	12	TGTGCCAGCAGGACAGCTAACTATGGCTACACCTTC	CASRTANYGYTF
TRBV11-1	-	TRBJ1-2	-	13	TGTGCCAGCAGCTTAGCACAGGGAAGTGGCTACACCTTC	CASSLAQGSGYTF
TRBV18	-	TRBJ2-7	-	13	TGTGCCAGCTCACCACCATTGCTACGCGAGCAGTACTTC	CASSPPLLREQYF
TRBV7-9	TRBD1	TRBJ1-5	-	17	TGTGCCAGCAGCTTTTGGACAGGGGGAAGGGGCAATCAGCCCCAGCATTTT	CASSFWTGGRGNQPQHF
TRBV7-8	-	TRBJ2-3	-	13	TGTGCCAGCAGTTTGGGGGCGGGAGATACGCAGTATTTT	CASSLGAGDTQYF
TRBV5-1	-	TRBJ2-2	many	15	TGCGCCAGCAGCTTGCATAACATCAACACCGGGGAGCTGTTTTTT	CASSLHNINTGELFF
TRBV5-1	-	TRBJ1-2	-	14	TGCGCCAGCAGCTGGGGTACAGGGAAGTATGGCTACACCTTC	CASSWGTGKYGYTF
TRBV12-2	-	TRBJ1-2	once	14	TGTGCAAGTCACCCTTCCGGGTTCCGCTATGGCTACACCTTC	CASHPSGFRYGYTF
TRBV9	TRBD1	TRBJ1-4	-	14	TGTGCCAGCAGCTATCTGGACAGGGATGAAAAACTGTTTTTT	CASSYLDRDEKLFF
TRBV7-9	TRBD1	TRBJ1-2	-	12	TGTTCCAGCAGCACTCGACAGGGAGGCTACACCTTC	CSSSTRQGGYTF
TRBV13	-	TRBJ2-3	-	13	TGTGCCAGCAGCTTAGCGGGGGCAGATACGCAGTATTTT	CASSLAGADTQYF
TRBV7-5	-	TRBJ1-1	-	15	TGTGCCAGAAGCTTAGTACAGCCAGGGTCTAGTGAAGCTTTCTTT	CARSLVQPGSSEAFF
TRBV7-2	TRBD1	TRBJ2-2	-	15	TGTGCCAGCAGCCTCGGGACAGGGACCACCGGGGAGCTGTTTTTT	CASSLGTGTTGELFF
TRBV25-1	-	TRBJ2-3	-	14	TGTGCCAGCAGTGAACAGGGTGGGGCCCCTACGCAGTATTTT	CASSEQGGAPTQYF
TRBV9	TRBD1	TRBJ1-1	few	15	TGTGCCAGCAGCGCGAGACAGGGGGGAAACACTGAAGCTTTCTTT	CASSARQGGNTEAFF
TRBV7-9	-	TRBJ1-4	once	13	TGTGCCAACAGCTTAGGGTTGGCAGATAAACTGTTTTTT	CANSLGLADKLFF
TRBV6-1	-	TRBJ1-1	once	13	TGTGCCAGCAGTTCCCAGGGAAATACTGAAGCTTTCTTT	CASSSQGNTEAFF
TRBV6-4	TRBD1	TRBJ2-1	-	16	TGTGCCAGCAGTGACTCGACCAGGGGGAAGGACAATGAGCAGTTCTTC	CASSDSTRGKDNEQFF
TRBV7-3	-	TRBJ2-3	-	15	TGTGCCAGCAGCTTATTAGGACTCAGCACAGATACGCAGTATTTT	CASSLLGLSTDTQYF
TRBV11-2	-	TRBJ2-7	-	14	TGTGCCAGCAGCTTAGTGCGGGCAGACTACGAGCAGTACTTC	CASSLVRADYEQYF
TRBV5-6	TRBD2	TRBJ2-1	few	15	TGTGCCAGCAGCTTTCCGCGGGGGGGGGACAATGAGCAGTTCTTC	CASSFPRGGDNEQFF
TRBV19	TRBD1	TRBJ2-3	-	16	TGTGCCAGTAGTATAGATCGGGACAGGGGCACAGATACGCAGTATTTT	CASSIDRDRGTDTQYF
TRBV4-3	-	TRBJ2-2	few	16	TGCGCCAGCAGCCAAGATAGGGGCAGTCCTCCCGGGGAGCTGTTTTTT	CASSQDRGSPPGELFF
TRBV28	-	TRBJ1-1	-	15	TGTGCCAGCGGCCGGGGGAGCAGGGTGAGCACTGAAGCTTTCTTT	CASGRGSRVSTEAFF
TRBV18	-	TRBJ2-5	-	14	TGTGCCAGCTCACCACCTACGGAGTTGAGGGAGCAGTACTTC	CASSPPTELREQYF
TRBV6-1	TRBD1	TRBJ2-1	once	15	TGTGCCAGCAGTGAAGACAGGGGTGCGTACAATGAGCAGTTCTTC	CASSEDRGAYNEQFF
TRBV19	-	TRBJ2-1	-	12	TGTGCCAGTAGTTCCCTGTACAATGAGCAGTTCTTC	CASSSLYNEQFF
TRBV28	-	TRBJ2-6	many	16	TGTGCCAGCAGCTATCCGATCCCCTCTGGGGCCAACGTCCTGACTTTC	CASSYPIPSGANVLTF
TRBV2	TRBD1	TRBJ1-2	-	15	TGTGCCAGCGTGGCTAGTGGACAGGGGGCGCGAGGCTACCCCTTC	CASVASGQGARGYPF
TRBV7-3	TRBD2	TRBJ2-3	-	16	TGTGCCAGCAGCTTATTTAGCGGGGGCAACACAGATACGCAGTATTTT	CASSLFSGGNTDTQYF
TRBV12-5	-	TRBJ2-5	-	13	TGTGCTAGTGGTTTCGGGGGGCTAGAGACCCAGTACTTC	CASGFGGLETQYF
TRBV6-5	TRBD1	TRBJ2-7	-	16	TGTGCCAGCAGTTACGGACAGGGCGGGATCGGGTACGAGCAGTACTTC	CASSYGQGGIGYEQYF
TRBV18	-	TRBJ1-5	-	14	TGTGCCAGCTCACCGCGGGGTGGGAATCAGCCCCAGCATTTT	CASSPRGGNQPQHF
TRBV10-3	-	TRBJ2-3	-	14	TGTGCCATCAGTGAGTCAACAGGCACAGATACGCAGTATTTT	CAISESTGTDTQYF
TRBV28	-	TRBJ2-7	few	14	TGTGCCAGCAGTTTAGGGCGGGGCTCCTACGAGCAGTACTTC	CASSLGRGSYEQYF
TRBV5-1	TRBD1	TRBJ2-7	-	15	TGCGCCAGCAGCCCAGCGCAGACAGGGTACTACGAGCAGTACTTC	CASSPAQTGYYEQYF
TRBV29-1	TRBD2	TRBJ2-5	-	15	TGCAGCGTTGAGACTAGCGGGGGACGGCAAGAGACCCAGTACTTC	CSVETSGGRQETQYF
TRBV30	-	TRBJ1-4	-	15	TGTGCCTGGAGTGTACAGGCAGGTCGCGGCGAAAAACTGTTTTTT	CAWSVQAGRGEKLFF
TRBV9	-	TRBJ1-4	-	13	TGTGCCAGCTCAAGGAGGGAGGATGAAAAACTGTTTTTT	CASSRREDEKLFF